These T cell receptor beta chains were read from a single sample in a study of T and B cells in COVID-19 patients. In TCRdb, the multiplex PCR reads were re-called with MiXCR into one record per CDR3 protein. The data hold tens of thousands of distinct CDR3 sequences, with over 25% observed a single time. Material for sequencing was blood. Receptor source: a human donor who had recovered from COVID-19. Each CDR3 is given with its conserved first and last residue. A D gene is named only where the DNA matches it firmly. Part of the rows lack a size; the others show once, few, many or a class for expanded clones.

D	size	V	J	CDR3	DNA
TRBD2	once	TRBV19	TRBJ2-1	CASSGGLAGGPNEQFF	TGTGCCAGTAGTGGGGGACTAGCGGGGGGTCCCAATGAGCAGTTCTTC
TRBD2	-	TRBV5-6	TRBJ2-7	CASSLLTSGGERSYEQYF	TGCGCCAGCAGCTTACTGACTAGCGGGGGGGAGAGGTCCTACGAGCAGTACTTC
TRBD1	-	TRBV18	TRBJ1-1	CASSSTGTENTEAFF	TGTGCCAGCTCATCAACCGGGACAGAGAACACTGAAGCTTTCTTT
-	medium-sized	TRBV5-5	TRBJ2-6	CASSDAGSAGGANVLTF	TGTGCCAGCAGCGATGCCGGGTCCGCAGGCGGGGCCAACGTCCTGACTTTC
-	medium-sized	TRBV11-3	TRBJ2-2	CASRLTGRSGELFF	TGTGCCAGCAGACTGACAGGGAGGTCCGGGGAGCTGTTTTTT
-	-	TRBV24-1	TRBJ2-1	CATSDLGAREQFF	TGTGCCACCAGTGACTTGGGGGCTCGTGAGCAGTTCTTC
-	-	TRBV11-3	TRBJ2-5	CASSKPGRQETQYF	TGTGCCAGCAGCAAACCGGGACGCCAAGAGACCCAGTACTTC
-	many	TRBV11-3	TRBJ1-6	CASSRRGTENNSPLHF	TGTGCCAGCAGCCGCCGGGGGACGGAAAATAATTCACCCCTCCACTTT
-	-	TRBV7-9	TRBJ1-2	CASSERDYGYTF	TGTGCCAGCAGTGAAAGGGACTATGGCTACACCTTC
TRBD1	-	TRBV6-1	TRBJ1-1	CASSRTGPGEAFF	TGTGCCAGCAGTCGGACAGGGCCTGGTGAAGCTTTCTTT
-	-	TRBV12-3/TRBV12-4	TRBJ1-1	CASSKEVNTEAFF	TGTGCCAGCAGTAAAGAGGTGAACACTGAAGCTTTCTTT
-	-	TRBV10-3	TRBJ2-7	CAISDSHRGGEQYF	TGTGCCATCAGTGACTCCCACAGGGGAGGCGAGCAGTACTTC
-	medium-sized	TRBV5-6	TRBJ2-1	CASSVGGLEFF	TGTGCCAGCAGCGTAGGTGGTTTAGAGTTCTTC
-	-	TRBV11-3	TRBJ2-5	CASSRSGLVETQYF	TGTGCCAGCAGCCGATCGGGGTTAGTGGAGACCCAGTACTTC
-	medium-sized	TRBV19	TRBJ2-1	CATSSRRGGYNEQFF	TGTGCCACCTCCTCCAGAAGGGGAGGCTACAATGAGCAGTTCTTC
TRBD2	-	TRBV6-5	TRBJ2-7	CASSYSPPSGGPGGEQYF	TGTGCCAGCAGTTACTCACCACCTAGCGGGGGTCCCGGGGGCGAGCAGTACTTC